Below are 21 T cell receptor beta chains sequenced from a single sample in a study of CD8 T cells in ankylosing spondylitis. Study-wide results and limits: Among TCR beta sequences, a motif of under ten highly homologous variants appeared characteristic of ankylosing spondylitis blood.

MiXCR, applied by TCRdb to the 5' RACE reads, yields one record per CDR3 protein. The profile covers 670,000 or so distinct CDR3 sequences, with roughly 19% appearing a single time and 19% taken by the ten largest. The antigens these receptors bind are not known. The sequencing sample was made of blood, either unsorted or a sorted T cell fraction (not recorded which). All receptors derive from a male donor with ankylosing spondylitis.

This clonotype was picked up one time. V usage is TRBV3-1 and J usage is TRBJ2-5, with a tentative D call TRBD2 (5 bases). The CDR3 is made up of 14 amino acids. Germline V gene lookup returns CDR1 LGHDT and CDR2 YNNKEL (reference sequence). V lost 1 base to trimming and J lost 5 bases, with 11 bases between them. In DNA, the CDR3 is TGTGCCAGCAGCCAAGGGCGGCGGGCGGAGACCCAGTACTTC. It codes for CASSQGRRAETQYF.

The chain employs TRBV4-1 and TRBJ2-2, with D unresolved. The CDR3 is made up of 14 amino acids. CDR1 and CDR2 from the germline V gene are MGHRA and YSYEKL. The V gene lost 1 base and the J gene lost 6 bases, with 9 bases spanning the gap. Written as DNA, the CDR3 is TGCGCCAGCAGCCAAGTTAGGCGTGCCGGGGAGCTGTTTTTT. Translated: CASSQVRRAGELFF.

For the CDR3, the DNA is TGCAGCGTTTTAGGGAGTACAGATACGCAGTATTTT. Protein sequence: CSVLGSTDTQYF. The chain uses TRBV29-1 and TRBJ2-3; D might be TRBD2 (5 bases). The CDR3 totals 12 residues. V lost 5 bases to trimming and J lost 3 bases, with 9 bases between them. Per the germline V gene, CDR1 is SQVTM and CDR2 is ANQGSEA.

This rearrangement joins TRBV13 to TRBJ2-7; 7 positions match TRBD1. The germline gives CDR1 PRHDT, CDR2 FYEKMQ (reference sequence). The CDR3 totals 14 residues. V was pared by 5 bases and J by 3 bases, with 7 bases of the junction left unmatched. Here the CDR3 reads CASSGGTAGYEQYF. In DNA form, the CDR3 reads TGTGCCAGCAGCGGTGGGACAGCCGGCTACGAGCAGTACTTC.

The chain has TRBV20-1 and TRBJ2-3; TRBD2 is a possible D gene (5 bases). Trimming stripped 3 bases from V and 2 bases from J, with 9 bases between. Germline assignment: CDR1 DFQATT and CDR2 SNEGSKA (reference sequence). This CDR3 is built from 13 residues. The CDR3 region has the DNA TGCAGTGCTAGCCAGCGGACCACAGATACGCAGTATTTT. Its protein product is CSASQRTTDTQYF.

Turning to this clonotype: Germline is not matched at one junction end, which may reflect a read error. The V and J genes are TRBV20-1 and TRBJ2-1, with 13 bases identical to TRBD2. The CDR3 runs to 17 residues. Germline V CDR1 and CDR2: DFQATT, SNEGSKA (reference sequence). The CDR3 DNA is TGCAGTGCCATGACTAGCGGGGGGACGAGCTCCTACAATGAGCAGTTTTTC. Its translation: CSAMTSGGTSSYNEQFF.

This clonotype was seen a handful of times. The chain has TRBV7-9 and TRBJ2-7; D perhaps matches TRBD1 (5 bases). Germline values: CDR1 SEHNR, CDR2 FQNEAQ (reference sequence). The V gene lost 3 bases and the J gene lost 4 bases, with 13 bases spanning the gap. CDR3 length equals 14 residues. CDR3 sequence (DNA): TGTGCCAGCAGCTTCGTCACAGGAGCGTACGAGCAGTACTTC. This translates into CASSFVTGAYEQYF.

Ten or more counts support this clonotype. The chain's CDR3 is CASSHGIRQPQHF. CDR3 nucleotides: TGTGCCAGCAGCCATGGCATCAGGCAGCCCCAGCATTTT. The chain joins TRBV3-1 to TRBJ1-5; D call uncertain. Germline assignment: CDR1 LGHDT and CDR2 YNNKEL (reference sequence). CDR3 length: 13 residues. The ends were cut back, 3 bases at V and 7 bases at J, with 10 bases in the middle.

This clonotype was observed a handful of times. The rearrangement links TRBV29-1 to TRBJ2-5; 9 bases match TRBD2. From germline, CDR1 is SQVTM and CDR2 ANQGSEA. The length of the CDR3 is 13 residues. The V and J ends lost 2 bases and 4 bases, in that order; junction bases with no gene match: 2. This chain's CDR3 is CSVERGGGETQYF. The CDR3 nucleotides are TGCAGCGTTGAACGCGGGGGGGGAGAGACCCAGTACTTC.

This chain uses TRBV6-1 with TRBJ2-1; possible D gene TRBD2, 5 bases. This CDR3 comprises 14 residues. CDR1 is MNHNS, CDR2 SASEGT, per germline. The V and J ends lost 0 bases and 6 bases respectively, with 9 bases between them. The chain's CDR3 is CASSEAGAANEQFF. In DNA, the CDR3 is TGTGCCAGCAGTGAAGCAGGAGCGGCCAATGAGCAGTTCTTC.

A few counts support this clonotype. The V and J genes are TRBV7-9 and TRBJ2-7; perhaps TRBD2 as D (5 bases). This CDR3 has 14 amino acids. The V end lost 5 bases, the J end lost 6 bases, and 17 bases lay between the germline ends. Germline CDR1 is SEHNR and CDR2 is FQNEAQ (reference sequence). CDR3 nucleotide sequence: TGTGCCAGCAGCCCCGGGGTGGGTACCGGCGAGCAGTACTTC. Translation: CASSPGVGTGEQYF.

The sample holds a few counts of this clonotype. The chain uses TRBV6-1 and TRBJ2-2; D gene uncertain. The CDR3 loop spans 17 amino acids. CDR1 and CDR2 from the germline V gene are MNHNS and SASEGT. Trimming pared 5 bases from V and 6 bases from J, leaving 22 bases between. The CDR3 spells CASSPHYGLASAGELFF. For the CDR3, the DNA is TGTGCCAGCAGTCCCCACTACGGTCTTGCGTCGGCCGGGGAGCTGTTTTTT.

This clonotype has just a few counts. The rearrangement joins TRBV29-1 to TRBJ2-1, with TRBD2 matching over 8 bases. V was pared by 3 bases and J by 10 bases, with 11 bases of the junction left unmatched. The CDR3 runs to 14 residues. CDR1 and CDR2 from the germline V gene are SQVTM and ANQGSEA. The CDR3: CSVDTAGAPREQFF. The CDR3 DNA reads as TGCAGCGTTGACACAGCGGGGGCCCCCAGGGAGCAGTTCTTC.

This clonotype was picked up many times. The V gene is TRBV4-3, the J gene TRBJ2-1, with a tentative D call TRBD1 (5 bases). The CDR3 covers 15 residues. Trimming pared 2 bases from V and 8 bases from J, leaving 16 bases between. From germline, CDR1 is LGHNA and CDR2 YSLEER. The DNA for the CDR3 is TGCGCCAGCAGCCAAACTAACACCCAAGGGGATGAGCAGTTCTTC. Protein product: CASSQTNTQGDEQFF.

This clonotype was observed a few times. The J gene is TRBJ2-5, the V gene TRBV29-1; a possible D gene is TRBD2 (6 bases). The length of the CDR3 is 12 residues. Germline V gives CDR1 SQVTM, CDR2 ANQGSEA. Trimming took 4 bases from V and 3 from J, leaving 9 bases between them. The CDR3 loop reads CSVGAGKETQYF. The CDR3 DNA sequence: TGCAGCGTTGGGGCGGGGAAAGAGACCCAGTACTTC. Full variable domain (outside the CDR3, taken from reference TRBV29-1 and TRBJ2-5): SAVISQKPSRDICQRGTSLTIQCQVDSQVTMMFWYRQQPGQSLTLIATANQGSEATYESGFVIDKFPISRPNLTFSTLTVSNMSPEDSSIYLCSVGAGKETQYFGPGTRLLVL.

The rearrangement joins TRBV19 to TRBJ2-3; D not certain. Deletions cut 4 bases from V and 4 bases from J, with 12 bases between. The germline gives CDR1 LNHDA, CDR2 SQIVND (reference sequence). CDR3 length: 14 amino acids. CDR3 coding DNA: TGTGCCAGTAGTAGAGTCCCTCCCCCAGATACGCAGTATTTT. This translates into CASSRVPPPDTQYF.

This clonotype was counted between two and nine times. CDR3 nucleotides: TGTGCCAGCAGTTCCGCCCGGGACAGCTCCTACGAGCAGTACTTC. Translated: CASSSARDSSYEQYF. V is TRBV12-3 or TRBV12-4 and J is TRBJ2-7, with 7 bases matching TRBD1. The CDR3 length is 15 residues. V lost 4 bases to trimming and J lost 0 bases; unmatched junction nucleotides: 6.

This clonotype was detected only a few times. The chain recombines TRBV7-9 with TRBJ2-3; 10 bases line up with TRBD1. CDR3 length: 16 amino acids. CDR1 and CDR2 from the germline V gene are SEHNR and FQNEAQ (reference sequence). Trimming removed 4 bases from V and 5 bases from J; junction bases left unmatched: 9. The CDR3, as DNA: TGTGCCAGCAGCTCCATTAGACAGGGGGCGAGAGATACGCAGTATTTT. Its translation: CASSSIRQGARDTQYF.

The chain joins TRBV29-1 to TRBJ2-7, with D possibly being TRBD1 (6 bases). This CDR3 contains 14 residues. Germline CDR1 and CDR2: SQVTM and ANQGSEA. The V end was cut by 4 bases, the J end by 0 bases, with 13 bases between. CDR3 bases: TGCAGCGTTGTTTTAACAGGGAGCTCCTACGAGCAGTACTTC. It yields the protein CSVVLTGSSYEQYF.

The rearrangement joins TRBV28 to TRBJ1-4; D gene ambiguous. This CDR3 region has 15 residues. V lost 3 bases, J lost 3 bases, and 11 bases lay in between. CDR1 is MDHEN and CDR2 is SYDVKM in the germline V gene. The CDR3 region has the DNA TGTGCCAGCAGTTTCCCCTGGAAAGCTAATGAAAAACTGTTTTTT. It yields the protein CASSFPWKANEKLFF.

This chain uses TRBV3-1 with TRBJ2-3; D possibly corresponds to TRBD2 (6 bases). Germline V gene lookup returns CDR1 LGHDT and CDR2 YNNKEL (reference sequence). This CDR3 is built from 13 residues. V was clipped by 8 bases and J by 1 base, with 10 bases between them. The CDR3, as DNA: TGTGCCAGCGCGGGGTGGGGCACAGATACGCAGTATTTT. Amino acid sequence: CASAGWGTDTQYF.